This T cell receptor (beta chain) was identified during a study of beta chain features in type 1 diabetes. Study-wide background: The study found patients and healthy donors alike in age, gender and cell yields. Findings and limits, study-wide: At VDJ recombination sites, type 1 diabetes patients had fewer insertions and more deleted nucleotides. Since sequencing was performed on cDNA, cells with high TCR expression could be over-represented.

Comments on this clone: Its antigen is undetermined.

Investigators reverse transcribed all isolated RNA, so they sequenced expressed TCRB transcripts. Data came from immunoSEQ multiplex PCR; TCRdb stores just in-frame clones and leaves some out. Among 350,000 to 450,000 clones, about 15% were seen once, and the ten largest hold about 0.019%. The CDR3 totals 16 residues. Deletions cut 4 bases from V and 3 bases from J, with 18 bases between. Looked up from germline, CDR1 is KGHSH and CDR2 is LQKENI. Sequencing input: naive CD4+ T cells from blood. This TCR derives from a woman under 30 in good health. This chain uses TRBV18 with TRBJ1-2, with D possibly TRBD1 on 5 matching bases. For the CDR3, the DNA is TGTGCCAGCTCACTGTTCAAAGGGGATTTGGACTATGGCTACACCTTC. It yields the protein CASSLFKGDLDYGYTF. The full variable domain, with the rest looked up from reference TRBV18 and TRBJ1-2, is NAGVMQNPRHLVRRRGQEARLRCSPMKGHSHVYWYRQLPEEGLKFMVYLQKENIIDESGMPKERFSAEFPKEGPSILRIQQVVRGDSAAYFCASSLFKGDLDYGYTFGSGTRLTVV.